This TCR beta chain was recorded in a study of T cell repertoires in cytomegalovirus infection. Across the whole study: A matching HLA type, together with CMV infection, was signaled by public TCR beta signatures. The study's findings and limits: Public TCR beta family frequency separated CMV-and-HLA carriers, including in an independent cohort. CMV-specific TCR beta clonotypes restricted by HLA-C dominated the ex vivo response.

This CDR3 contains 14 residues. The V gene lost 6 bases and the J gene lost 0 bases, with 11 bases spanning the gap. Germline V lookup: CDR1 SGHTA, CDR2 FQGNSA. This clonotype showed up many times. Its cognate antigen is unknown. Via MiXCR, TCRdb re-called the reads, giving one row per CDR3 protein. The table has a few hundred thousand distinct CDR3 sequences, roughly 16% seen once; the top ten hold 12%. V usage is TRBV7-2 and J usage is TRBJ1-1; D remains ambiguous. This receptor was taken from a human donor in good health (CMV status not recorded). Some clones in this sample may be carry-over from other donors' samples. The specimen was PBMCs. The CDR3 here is CASSSTAMNTEAFF. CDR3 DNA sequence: TGTGCCAGCAGTTCGACGGCCATGAACACTGAAGCTTTCTTT.